The 2 T cell receptor beta chains below were found in one sample sequenced in a study of control samples from healthy donors and cancer patients. TCRdb's table, derived via immunoSEQ multiplex PCR, lists solely in-frame clones and lacks some. The sample shows 90,000 or so clones, about 88% of them seen only once. The sample comprised blood. The source of these receptors is a woman in her 70s in good health.

The rearrangement links TRBV12-5 to TRBJ2-3; D is uncertain. With 0 bases removed from V and 2 bases from J, the gap between germline ends came to 18 bases. CDR1 and CDR2 from the germline V gene are LGHNT and FRNRAP. The CDR3 is 18 residues long. CDR3 protein: CASGLVVKTPRNTDTQYF. Here the CDR3 DNA reads TGTGCTAGTGGTTTGGTCGTCAAGACACCCAGGAACACAGATACGCAGTATTTT.

The CDR3 here is CASSGGTGSNSPLHF. The CDR3 DNA is TGTGCCAGCAGCGGGGGGACTGGGAGTAATTCACCCCTCCACTTT. The chain recombines TRBV5-4 with TRBJ1-6; D perhaps matches TRBD1 (5 bases). CDR3 length equals 15 residues. The V end was cut by 4 bases, the J end by 6 bases, with 14 bases between. Germline V CDR1 and CDR2: SGHNT, YYREEE (reference sequence).